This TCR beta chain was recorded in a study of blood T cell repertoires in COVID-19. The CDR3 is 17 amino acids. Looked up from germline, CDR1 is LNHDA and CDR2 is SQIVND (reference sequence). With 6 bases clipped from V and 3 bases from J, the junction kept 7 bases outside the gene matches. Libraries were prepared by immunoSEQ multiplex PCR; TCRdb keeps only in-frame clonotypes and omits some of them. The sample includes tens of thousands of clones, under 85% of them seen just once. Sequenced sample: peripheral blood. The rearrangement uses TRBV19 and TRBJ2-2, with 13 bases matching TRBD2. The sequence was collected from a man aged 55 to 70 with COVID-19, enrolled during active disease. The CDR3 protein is CASRQLAGGPDTGELFF. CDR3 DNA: TGTGCCAGTAGGCAACTAGCGGGAGGGCCCGACACCGGGGAGCTGTTTTTT.